The 6 T cell receptor beta chains below all came from one sample that was sequenced in a study of PD-L1 blockade in urothelial cancer. Assay: immunoSEQ multiplex PCR; the TCRdb copy retains only in-frame clones and omits some. Of more than 45,000 clones listed, roughly 80% are singletons. The sequences come from PBMCs, collected around atezolizumab (anti-PD-L1) treatment. The origin of the receptors is a man between 65 and 85 years old with urothelial cancer.

The V gene is TRBV18, the J gene TRBJ2-2, with 7 positions matching TRBD2. The CDR3 is made up of 14 amino acids. The V segment lost 4 bases and the J segment 3 bases; nucleotides outside the gene matches: 2. The germline CDR1 and CDR2 sequences are KGHSH and LQKENI. CDR3 loop: CASSLGLDTGELFF. CDR3 DNA sequence: TGTGCCAGCTCACTCGGACTAGACACCGGGGAGCTGTTTTTT.

The chain recombines TRBV2 with TRBJ2-1; tentative D call: TRBD2 (6 bases). V was cut by 3 bases and J by 6 bases, with 24 bases left in between. The germline gives CDR1 SNHLY, CDR2 FYNNEI. CDR3 length: 18 residues. The CDR3 protein is CASSEGGAGDPTSNEQFF. In DNA, the CDR3 is TGTGCCAGCAGTGAGGGAGGTGCTGGGGACCCTACATCCAATGAGCAGTTCTTC. Variable domain in full (rest from reference TRBV2 and TRBJ2-1): EPEVTQTPSHQVTQMGQEVILRCVPISNHLYFYWYRQILGQKVEFLVSFYNNEISEKSEIFDDQFSVERPDGSNFTLKIRSTKLEDSAMYFCASSEGGAGDPTSNEQFFGPGTRLTVL.

The V and J genes are TRBV6-5 and TRBJ2-5, with D possibly TRBD1 on 6 matching bases. The germline V gene encodes CDR1 MNHEY and CDR2 SVGAGI. CDR3 length equals 13 residues. Between the trimmed V and J ends, which lost 6 bases and 2 bases, there was a span of 10 bases. The CDR3 nucleotides are TGTGCCAGCAGACAGACAGGTCAAGAGACCCAGTACTTC. Translation gives CASRQTGQETQYF.

This clone was observed a few times. CDR3 in DNA: TGTGCCAGCAGCGCATACACTAGCTCCTACGAGCAGTACTTC. Its protein is CASSAYTSSYEQYF. V gene TRBV7-2 combines with J gene TRBJ2-7; maybe TRBD2 (5 bases). The germline gives CDR1 SGHTA, CDR2 FQGNSA. V was cut by 5 bases and J by 0 bases, with 11 bases left in between. CDR3 length: 14 residues.

The V call is TRBV7-8, the J call TRBJ1-1; unclear D gene. CDR3 length equals 18 residues. With 2 bases removed from V and 0 bases from J, the gap between germline ends came to 19 bases. Germline CDR1 reads SGHVS; CDR2 reads FQNEAQ. DNA for the CDR3: TGTGCCAGCAGCTTAAACGTCGAGCGTTCGGATATGAACACTGAAGCTTTCTTT. Its translation is CASSLNVERSDMNTEAFF.

This clone was counted a single time. The rearrangement joins TRBV27 to TRBJ1-1; TRBD1 aligns across 9 bases. CDR1 MNHEY and CDR2 SMNVEV come from the germline V gene (reference sequence). The CDR3 loop spans 11 amino acids. The V segment lost 10 bases and the J segment 6 bases; nucleotides outside the gene matches: 3. CDR3 in amino acids: CATRTGAEAFF. CDR3 DNA: TGTGCCACCAGGACAGGGGCTGAAGCTTTCTTT.